This T cell receptor (beta chain) derives from a study of OX40 agonist ivuxolimab in advanced cancers. About the research overall: The diagnoses of dose-escalation patients were hepatocellular carcinoma, melanoma, renal cell or head and neck cancer.

This clone was seen just once. Its antigen is currently unknown. Losses at the gene ends were 4 bases for V and 2 bases for J; bases not matched to a gene: 6. This CDR3 region has 16 residues. Germline V CDR1 and CDR2: SNHLY, FYNNEI. Broader study findings: At 0.1 to 3.0 mg/kg and by week 6, CD4+ and CD8+ T cells in the blood had expanded clonally.

The table came from immunoSEQ multiplex PCR; TCRdb's copy has only in-frame clones and leaves some out. The sample holds tens of thousands of clones; about nine tenths are singletons and the top ten take approximately 5%. The sample in question was CD4+ or CD8+ T cells sorted from blood, obtained in a trial of the OX40 agonist ivuxolimab. This TCR was sampled from an adult with an advanced solid tumor such as melanoma, head and neck, liver or kidney cancer. The chain has TRBV2 and TRBJ2-3, with TRBD2 matching over 10 bases. In DNA form, the CDR3 reads TGTGCCAGCAGTGGTTTAGCGGGAGGTACCACAGATACGCAGTATTTT. Translating it yields CASSGLAGGTTDTQYF.